This is a list of T cell receptor beta chains from one sample in a study of T cells in localized non-small cell lung cancer. Using immunoSEQ multiplex PCR, the repertoire was profiled, and TCRdb retains in-frame clones only, with some absent. The sample holds 90,000 to 95,000 clones; roughly 91% are singletons and the top ten take roughly 4.3%. This specimen was PBMCs, taken before any cancer treatment. These receptor sequences come from a woman aged 35-70 years with stage II squamous cell lung carcinoma. Each CDR3 is given without its conserved first and last residue. D genes are given only for firm matches. Rows give clone size only sometimes, using once, few, many, or a class for an expanded clone.

>.|.|TRBJ2-6|TRBV19
ASSSGAGANVLT
>.|few|TRBJ1-6|TRBV11-2
ASSFNLFPLH
>.|.|TRBJ2-7|TRBV7-2
ASSLVSTGGVSYEQY
>TRBD1|.|TRBJ2-7|TRBV9
ASSGAGTGSYEQY
>.|once|TRBJ2-7|TRBV7-8
ASSRRVESYEQY
>.|.|TRBJ2-7|TRBV7-6
ASSSGPKAYEQY
>TRBD1|.|TRBJ2-2|TRBV5-8
ASSPRGPNTGELF
>.|.|TRBJ2-1|TRBV5-4
ATLSIPKGEQF
>TRBD2|.|TRBJ2-5|TRBV9
ASSSSGGARETQY
>.|.|TRBJ1-2|TRBV11-2
ASRPVGRGHGYT
>.|.|TRBJ2-4|TRBV5-1
ASSLALGPGTKNIQY
>TRBD2|few|TRBJ2-1|TRBV6-5
ASSLRLAGFNEQF
>.|few|TRBJ1-2|TRBV10-2
ASSESVKNYGYT
>.|.|TRBJ1-1|TRBV6-5
ASRPQNQMNTEAF
>TRBD1|.|TRBJ1-1|TRBV27
ASSFSPINRGLLYMNTEAF
>.|.|TRBJ1-1|TRBV6-1
ASSEVIGAEAF
>TRBD2|once|TRBJ2-5|TRBV28
ASRAGTSVETQY
>.|.|TRBJ1-1|TRBV15
ATSRDRGNLEAF
>TRBD2|.|TRBJ2-1|TRBV10-3
AISDLASGGIQF
>TRBD1|.|TRBJ1-5|TRBV23-1
ASSQSTGTGGKGVGNQPQH
>.|.|TRBJ1-1|TRBV7-9
ASSRSIEAF
>.|few|TRBJ2-1|TRBV5-5
ASRQAGKNEQF
>.|.|TRBJ2-5|TRBV7-9
ASSLEAEGQKTQY
>TRBD2|.|TRBJ2-1|TRBV2
ASSNTRLAGYNEQF
>.|.|TRBJ1-5|TRBV7-2
ASSLRGHDINQPQH
>TRBD1|.|TRBJ2-3|TRBV5-1
ASSLAGMGQGKDTQY